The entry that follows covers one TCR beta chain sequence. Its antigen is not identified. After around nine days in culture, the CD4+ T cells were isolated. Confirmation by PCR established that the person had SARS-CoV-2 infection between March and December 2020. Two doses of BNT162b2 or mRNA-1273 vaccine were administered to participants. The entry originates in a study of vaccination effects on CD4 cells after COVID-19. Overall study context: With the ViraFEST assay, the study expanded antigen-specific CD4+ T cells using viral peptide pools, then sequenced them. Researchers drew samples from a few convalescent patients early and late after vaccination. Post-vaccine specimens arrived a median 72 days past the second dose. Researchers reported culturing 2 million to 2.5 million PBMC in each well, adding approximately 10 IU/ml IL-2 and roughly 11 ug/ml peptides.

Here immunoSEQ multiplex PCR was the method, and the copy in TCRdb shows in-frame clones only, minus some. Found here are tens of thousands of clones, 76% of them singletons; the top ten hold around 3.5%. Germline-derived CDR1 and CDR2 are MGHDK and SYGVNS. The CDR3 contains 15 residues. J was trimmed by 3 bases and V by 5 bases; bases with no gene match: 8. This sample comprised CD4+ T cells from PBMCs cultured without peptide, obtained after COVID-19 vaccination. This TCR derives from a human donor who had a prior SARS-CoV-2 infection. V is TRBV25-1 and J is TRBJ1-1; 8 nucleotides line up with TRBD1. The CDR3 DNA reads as TGTGCCAGCAGTCCCGGAACAGGGGGGGACACTGAAGCTTTCTTT. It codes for CASSPGTGGDTEAFF.